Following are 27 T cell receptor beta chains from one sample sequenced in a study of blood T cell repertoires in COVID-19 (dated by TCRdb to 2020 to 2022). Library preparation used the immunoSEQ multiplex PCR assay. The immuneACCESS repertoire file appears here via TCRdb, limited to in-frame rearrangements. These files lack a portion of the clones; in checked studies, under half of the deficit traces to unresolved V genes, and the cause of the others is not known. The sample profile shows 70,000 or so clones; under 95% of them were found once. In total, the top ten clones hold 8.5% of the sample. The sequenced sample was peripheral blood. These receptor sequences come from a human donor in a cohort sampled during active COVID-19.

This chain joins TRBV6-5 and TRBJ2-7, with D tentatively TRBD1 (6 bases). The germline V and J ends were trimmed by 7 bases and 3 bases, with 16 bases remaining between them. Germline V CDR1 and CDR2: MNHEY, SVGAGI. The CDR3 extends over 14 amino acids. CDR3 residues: CASILRQADYEQYF. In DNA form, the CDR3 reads TGTGCCAGCATTCTAAGACAGGCAGACTACGAGCAGTACTTC.

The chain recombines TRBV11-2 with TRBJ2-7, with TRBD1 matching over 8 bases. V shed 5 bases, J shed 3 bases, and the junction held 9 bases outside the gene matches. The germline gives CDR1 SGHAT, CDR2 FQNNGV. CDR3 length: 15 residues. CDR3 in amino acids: CASSRAQGANYEQYF. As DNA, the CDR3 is TGTGCCAGCAGCCGGGCTCAGGGGGCCAACTACGAGCAGTACTTC.

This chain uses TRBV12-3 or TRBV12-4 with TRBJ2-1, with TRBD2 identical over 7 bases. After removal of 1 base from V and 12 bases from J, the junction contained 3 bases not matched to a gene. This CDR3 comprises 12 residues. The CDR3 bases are TGTGCCAGCAGTTTAGGAACGGGGGGGCAGTTCTTC. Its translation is CASSLGTGGQFF.

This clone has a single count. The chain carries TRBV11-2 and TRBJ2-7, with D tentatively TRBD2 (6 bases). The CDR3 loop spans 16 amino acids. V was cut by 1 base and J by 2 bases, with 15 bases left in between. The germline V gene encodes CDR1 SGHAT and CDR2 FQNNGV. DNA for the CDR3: TGTGCCAGCAGCTTAGCTCGTGGAGGGTCTGCCTACGAGCAGTACTTC. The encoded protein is CASSLARGGSAYEQYF.

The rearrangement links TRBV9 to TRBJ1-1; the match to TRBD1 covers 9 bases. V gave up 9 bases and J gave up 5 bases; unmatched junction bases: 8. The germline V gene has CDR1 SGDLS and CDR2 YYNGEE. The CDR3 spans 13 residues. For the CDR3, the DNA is TGTGCCACCCGACGACAGGGGGGTACTGAAGCTTTCTTT. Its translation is CATRRQGGTEAFF.

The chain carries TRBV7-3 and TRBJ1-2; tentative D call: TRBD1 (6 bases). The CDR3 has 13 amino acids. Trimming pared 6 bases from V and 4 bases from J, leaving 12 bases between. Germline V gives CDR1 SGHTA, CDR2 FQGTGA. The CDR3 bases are TGTGCCAGCAGTCCAGGGGTAGGCTATGGCTACACCTTC. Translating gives CASSPGVGYGYTF.

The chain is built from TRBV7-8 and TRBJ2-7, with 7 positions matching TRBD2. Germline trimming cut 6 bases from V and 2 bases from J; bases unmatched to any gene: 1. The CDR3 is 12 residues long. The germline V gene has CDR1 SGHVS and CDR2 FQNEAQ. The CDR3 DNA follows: TGTGCCAGCAGTGGGAGGGCCTACGAGCAGTACTTC. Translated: CASSGRAYEQYF.

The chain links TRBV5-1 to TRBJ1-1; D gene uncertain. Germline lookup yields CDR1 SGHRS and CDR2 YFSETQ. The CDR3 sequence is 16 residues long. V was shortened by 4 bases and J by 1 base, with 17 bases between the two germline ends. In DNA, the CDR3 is TGCGCCAGCAGCGCGGGAGGACCCTTACAGAACACTGAAGCTTTCTTT. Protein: CASSAGGPLQNTEAFF.

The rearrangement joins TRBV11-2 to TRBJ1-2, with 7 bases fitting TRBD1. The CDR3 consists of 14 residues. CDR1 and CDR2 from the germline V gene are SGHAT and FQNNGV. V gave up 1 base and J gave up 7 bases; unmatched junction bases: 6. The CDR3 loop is CASSLVRGRGGYTF. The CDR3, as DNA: TGTGCCAGCAGCTTAGTGAGGGGGCGAGGTGGCTACACCTTC.

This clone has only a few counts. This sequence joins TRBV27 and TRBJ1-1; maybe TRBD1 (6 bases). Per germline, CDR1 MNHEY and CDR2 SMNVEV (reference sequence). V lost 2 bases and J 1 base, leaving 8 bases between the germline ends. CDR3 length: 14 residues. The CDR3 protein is CASSLNRANTEAFF. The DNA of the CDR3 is TGTGCCAGCAGTTTAAACAGGGCGAACACTGAAGCTTTCTTT.

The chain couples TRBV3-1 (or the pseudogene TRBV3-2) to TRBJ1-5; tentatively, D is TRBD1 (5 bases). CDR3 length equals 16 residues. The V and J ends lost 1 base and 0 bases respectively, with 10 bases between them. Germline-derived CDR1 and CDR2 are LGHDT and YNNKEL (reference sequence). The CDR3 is CASSQGGPYSNQPQHF. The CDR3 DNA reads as TGTGCCAGCAGCCAAGGGGGCCCGTATAGCAATCAGCCCCAGCATTTT.

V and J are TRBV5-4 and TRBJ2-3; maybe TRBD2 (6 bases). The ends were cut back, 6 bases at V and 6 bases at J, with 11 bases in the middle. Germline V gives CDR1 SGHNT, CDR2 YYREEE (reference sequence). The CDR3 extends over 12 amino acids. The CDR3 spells CASTPGGDTQYF. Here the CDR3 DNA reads TGTGCCAGCACCCCAGGAGGGGATACGCAGTATTTT.

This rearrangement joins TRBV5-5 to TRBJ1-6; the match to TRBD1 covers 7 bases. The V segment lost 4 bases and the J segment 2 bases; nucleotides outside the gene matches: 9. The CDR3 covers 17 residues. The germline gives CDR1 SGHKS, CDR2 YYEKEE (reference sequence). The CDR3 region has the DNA TGTGCCAGCAGCCAATATACAGGGGTGACCTATAATTCACCCCTCCACTTT. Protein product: CASSQYTGVTYNSPLHF.

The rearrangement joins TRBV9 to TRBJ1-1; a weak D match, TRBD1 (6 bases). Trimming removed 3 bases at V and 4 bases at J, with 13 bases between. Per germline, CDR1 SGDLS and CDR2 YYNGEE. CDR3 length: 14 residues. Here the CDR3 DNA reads TGTGCCAGCAGCGCCCAACAGGGAGCCACTGAAGCTTTCTTT. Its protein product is CASSAQQGATEAFF.

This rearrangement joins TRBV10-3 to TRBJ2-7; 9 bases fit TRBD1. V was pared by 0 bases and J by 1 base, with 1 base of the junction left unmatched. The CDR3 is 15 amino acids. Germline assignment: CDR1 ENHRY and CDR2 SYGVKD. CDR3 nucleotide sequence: TGTGCCATCAGTGAGTCGACAGGGGGTTCCTACGAGCAGTACTTC. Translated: CAISESTGGSYEQYF.

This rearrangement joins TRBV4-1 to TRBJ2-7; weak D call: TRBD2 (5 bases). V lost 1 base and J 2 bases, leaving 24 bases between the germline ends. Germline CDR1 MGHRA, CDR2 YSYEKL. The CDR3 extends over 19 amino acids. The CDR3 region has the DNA TGCGCCAGCAGCCAAGTTGGGTTTTCAGCGAGGACTCGCGCCTACGAGCAGTACTTC. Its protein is CASSQVGFSARTRAYEQYF.

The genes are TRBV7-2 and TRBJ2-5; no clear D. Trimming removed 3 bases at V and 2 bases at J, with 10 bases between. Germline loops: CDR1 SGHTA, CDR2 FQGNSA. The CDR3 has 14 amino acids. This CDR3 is CASSLGASQETQYF. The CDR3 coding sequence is TGTGCCAGCAGCTTGGGCGCGAGTCAAGAGACCCAGTACTTC.

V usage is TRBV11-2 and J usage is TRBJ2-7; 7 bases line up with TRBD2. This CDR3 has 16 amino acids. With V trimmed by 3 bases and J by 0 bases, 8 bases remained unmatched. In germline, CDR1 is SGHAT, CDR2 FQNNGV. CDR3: CASSFRPSGASYEQYF. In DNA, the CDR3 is TGTGCCAGCAGCTTTCGGCCGAGCGGGGCCTCCTACGAGCAGTACTTC.

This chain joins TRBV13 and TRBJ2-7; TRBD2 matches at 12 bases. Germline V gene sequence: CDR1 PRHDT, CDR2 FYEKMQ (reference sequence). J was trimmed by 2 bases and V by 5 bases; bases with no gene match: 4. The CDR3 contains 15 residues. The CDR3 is CASSRSSGGAYEQYF. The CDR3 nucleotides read TGTGCCAGCAGCAGGTCTAGCGGGGGGGCCTACGAGCAGTACTTC.

Here the CDR3 reads CASRGNRGGDYGYTF. CDR3 DNA sequence: TGTGCCAGCAGGGGAAACAGGGGCGGTGACTATGGCTACACCTTC. The rearrangement links TRBV5-4 to TRBJ1-2; TRBD1 aligns across 7 bases. This CDR3 is 15 amino acids long. CDR1 SGHNT and CDR2 YYREEE come from the germline V gene (reference sequence). Trimming cost V 5 bases and J 3 bases; bases outside gene matches: 10.

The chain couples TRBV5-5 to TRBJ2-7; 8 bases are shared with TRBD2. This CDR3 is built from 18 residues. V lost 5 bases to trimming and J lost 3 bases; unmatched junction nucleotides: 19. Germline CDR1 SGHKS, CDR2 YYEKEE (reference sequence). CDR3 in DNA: TGTGCCAGCAGGTACTGGCCCTTAGCGGGGCAACTTATCTACGAGCAGTACTTC. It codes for CASRYWPLAGQLIYEQYF.

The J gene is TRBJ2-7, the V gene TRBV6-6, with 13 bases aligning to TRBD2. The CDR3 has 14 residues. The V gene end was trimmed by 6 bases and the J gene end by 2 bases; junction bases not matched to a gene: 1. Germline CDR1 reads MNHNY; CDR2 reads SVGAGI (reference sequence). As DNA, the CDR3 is TGTGCCAGCAGCGGACTAGCGGGGGCCTACGAGCAGTACTTC. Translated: CASSGLAGAYEQYF.

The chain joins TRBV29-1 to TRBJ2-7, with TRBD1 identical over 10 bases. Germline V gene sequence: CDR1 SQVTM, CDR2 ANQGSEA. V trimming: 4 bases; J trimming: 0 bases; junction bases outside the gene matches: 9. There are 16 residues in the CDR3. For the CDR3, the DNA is TGCAGCGTTGCCCTGGGACAGGGGAGAAACTCCTACGAGCAGTACTTC. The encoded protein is CSVALGQGRNSYEQYF.

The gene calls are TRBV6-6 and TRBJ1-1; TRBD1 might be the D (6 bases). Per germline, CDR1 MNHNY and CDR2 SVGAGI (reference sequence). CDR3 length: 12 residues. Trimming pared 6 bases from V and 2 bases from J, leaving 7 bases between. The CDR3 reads CASRTGNTEAFF. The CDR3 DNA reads TGTGCCAGCAGGACAGGTAACACTGAAGCTTTCTTT.

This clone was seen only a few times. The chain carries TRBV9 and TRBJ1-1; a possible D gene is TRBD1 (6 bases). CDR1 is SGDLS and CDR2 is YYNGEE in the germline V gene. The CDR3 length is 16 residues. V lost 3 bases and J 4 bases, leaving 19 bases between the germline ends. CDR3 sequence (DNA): TGTGCCAGCAGCGCCACTCGTTCCATGGGGGCCACTGAAGCTTTCTTT. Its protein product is CASSATRSMGATEAFF.

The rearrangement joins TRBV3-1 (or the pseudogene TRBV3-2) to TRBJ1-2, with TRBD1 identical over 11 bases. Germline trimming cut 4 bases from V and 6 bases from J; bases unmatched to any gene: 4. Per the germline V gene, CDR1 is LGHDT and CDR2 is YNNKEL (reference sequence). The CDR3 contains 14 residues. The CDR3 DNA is TGTGCCAGCAGCCCCCGGGACAGGGGGAATGGCTACACCTTC. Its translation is CASSPRDRGNGYTF.

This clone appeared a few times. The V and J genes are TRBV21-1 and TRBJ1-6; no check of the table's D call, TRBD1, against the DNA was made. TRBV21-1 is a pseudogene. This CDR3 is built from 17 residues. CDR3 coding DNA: TGTGCCAGCAGCAAGAGCCAGGGGGCATCGGATAATTCACCCCTCCACTTT. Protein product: CASSKSQGASDNSPLHF.